This T cell receptor beta chain was documented in a study of T cell repertoires in cytomegalovirus infection. For the study at large: Indicated by public TCR beta signatures were CMV infection and matching HLA type.

Germline values: CDR1 SGHDN, CDR2 FVKESK. With 0 bases removed from V and 8 bases from J, the gap between germline ends came to 8 bases. This CDR3 has 14 amino acids. A single record per CDR3 protein comes from TCRdb applying MiXCR to the reads. The sample shows about 130,000 distinct CDR3 sequences, 7.5% to 9% of them seen only once. This clonotype was counted between two and nine times. The material sequenced was PBMCs. The V call is TRBV14, the J call TRBJ1-6; D gene ambiguous. The TCR originated in a human donor in good health (CMV status not recorded). Some clones in this sample may be carry-over from other donors' samples. CDR3 protein: CASSQDLGDSPLHF. In nucleotides, the CDR3 is TGTGCCAGCAGCCAAGATTTAGGAGATTCACCCCTCCACTTT.